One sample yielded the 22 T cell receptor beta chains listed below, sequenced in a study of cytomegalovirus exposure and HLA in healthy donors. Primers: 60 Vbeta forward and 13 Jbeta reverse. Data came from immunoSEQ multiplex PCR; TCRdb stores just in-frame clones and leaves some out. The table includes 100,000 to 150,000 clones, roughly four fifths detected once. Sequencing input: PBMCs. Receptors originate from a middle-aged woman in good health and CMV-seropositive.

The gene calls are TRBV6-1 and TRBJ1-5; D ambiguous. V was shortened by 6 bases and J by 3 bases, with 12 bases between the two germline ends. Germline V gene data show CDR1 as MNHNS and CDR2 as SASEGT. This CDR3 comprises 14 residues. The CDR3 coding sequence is TGTGCCAGCAGCGAGGGCATGGACAATCAGCCCCAGCATTTT. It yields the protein CASSEGMDNQPQHF.

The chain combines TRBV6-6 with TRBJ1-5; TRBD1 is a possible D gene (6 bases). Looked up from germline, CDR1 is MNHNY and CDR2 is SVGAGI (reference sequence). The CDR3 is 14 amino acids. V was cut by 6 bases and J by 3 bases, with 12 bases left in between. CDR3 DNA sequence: TGTGCCAGCAGCCTACAGGGAATCAATCAGCCCCAGCATTTT. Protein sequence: CASSLQGINQPQHF.

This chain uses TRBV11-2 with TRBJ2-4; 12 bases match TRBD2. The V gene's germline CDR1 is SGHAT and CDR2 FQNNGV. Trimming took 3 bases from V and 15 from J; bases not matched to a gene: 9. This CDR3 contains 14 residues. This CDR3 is CASSFKTSGSGAYF. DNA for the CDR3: TGTGCCAGCAGCTTCAAGACTAGCGGGAGTGGTGCGTACTTC. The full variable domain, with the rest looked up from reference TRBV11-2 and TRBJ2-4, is EAGVAQSPRYKIIEKRQSVAFWCNPISGHATLYWYQQILGQGPKLLIQFQNNGVVDDSQLPKDRFSAERLKGVDSTLKIQPAKLEDSAVYLCASSFKTSGSGAYFGAGTRLSVL.

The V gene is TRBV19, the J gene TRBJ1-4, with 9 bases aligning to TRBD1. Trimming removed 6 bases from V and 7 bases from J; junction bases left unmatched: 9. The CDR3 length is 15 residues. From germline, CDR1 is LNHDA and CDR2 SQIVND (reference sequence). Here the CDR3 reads CASRLSGTGTEKLFF. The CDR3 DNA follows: TGTGCCAGTAGACTGAGTGGGACAGGGACTGAAAAACTGTTTTTT.

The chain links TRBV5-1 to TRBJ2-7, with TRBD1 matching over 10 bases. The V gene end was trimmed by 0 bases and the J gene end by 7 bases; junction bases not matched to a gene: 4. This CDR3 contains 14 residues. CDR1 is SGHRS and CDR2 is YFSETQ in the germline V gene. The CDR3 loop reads CASSLVDRGDEQYF. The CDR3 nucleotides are TGCGCCAGCAGCTTGGTGGACAGGGGGGATGAGCAGTACTTC.

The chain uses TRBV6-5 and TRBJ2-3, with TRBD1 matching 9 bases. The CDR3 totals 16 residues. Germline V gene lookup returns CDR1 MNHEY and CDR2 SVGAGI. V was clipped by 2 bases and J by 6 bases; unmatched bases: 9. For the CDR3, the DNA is TGTGCCAGCAGTTACCCCGGGACAGGGCAGGGGGATACGCAGTATTTT. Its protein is CASSYPGTGQGDTQYF.

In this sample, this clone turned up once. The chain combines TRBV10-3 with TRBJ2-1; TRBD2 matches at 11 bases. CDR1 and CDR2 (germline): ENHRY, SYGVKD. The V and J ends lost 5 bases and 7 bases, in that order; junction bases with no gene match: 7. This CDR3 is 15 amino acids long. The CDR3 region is CAISMTSGTLNEQFF. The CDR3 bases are TGTGCCATCAGTATGACTAGCGGGACCTTAAATGAGCAGTTCTTC.

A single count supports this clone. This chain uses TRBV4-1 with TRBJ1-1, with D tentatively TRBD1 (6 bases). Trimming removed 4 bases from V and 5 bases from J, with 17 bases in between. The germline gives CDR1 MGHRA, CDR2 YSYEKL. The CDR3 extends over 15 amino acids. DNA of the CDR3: TGCGCCAGCAGCCCCGTGGGGGCGCGTGAGACTGAAGCTTTCTTT. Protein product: CASSPVGARETEAFF.

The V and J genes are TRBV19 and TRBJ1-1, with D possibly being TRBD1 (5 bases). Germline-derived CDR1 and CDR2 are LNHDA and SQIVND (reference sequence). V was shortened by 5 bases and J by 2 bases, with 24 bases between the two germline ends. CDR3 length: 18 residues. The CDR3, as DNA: TGTGCCAGTAGTCTCGGCTTAGGGGCAGTTTTTCGTAACACTGAAGCTTTCTTT. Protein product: CASSLGLGAVFRNTEAFF. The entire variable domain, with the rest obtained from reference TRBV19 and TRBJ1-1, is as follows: DGGITQSPKYLFRKEGQNVTLSCEQNLNHDAMYWYRQDPGQGLRLIYYSQIVNDFQKGDIAEGYSVSREKKESFPLTVTSAQKNPTAFYLCASSLGLGAVFRNTEAFFGQGTRLTVV.

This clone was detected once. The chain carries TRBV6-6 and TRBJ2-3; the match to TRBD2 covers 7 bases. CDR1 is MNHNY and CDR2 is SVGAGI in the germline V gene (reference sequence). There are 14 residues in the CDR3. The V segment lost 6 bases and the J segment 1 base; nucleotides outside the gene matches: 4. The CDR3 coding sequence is TGTGCCAGCAGCCGACTAGCTGGCACAGATACGCAGTATTTT. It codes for CASSRLAGTDTQYF.

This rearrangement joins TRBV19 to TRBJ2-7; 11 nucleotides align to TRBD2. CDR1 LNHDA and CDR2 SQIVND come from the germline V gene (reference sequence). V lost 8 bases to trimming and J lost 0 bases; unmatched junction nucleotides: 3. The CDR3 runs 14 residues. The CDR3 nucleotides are TGTGCCAGTGGGGGACTAGCGGACTCCTACGAGCAGTACTTC. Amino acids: CASGGLADSYEQYF.

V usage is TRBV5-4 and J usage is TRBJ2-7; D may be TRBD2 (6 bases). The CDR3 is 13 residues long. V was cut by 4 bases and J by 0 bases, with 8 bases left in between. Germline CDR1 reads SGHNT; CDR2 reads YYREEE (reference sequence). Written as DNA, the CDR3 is TGTGCCAGCAGCGGCGGGGCCTCCTACGAGCAGTACTTC. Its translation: CASSGGASYEQYF.

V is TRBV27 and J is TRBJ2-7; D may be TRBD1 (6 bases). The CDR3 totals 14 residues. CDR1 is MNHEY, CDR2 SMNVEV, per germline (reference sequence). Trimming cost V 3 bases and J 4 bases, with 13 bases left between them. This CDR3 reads CASSFNRVLYEQYF. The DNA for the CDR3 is TGTGCCAGCAGTTTTAACAGGGTTTTGTACGAGCAGTACTTC.

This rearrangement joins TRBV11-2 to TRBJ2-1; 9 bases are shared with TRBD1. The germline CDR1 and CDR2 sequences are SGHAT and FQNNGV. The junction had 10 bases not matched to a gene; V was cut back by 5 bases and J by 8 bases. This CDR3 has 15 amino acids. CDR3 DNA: TGTGCCAGCAGCCCAAGGGACAGGGAAGTCGATGAGCAGTTCTTC. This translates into CASSPRDREVDEQFF.

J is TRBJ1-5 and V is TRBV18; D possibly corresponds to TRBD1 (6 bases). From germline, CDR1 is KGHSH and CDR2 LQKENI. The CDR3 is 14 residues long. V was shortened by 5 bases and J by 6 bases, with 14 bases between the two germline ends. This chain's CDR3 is CASSTTGMGQPQHF. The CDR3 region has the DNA TGTGCCAGCTCAACGACAGGTATGGGTCAGCCCCAGCATTTT.

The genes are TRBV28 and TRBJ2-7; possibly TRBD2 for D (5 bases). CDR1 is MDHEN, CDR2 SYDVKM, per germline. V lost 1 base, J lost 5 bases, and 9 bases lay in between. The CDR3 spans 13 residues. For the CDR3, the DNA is TGTGCCAGCAGTTTATCTAGGAGGAACGAGCAGTACTTC. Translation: CASSLSRRNEQYF.

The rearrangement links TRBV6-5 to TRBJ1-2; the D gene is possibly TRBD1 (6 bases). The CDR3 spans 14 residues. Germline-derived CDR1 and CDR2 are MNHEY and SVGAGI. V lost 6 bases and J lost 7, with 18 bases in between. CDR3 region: CASSPRTDLSGYTF. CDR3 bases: TGTGCCAGCAGCCCAAGGACAGACCTGAGTGGCTACACCTTC.

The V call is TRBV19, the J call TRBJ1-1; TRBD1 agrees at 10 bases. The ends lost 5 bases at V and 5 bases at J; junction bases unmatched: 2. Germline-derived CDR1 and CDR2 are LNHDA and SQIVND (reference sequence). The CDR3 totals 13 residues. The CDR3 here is CASSDRGLTEAFF. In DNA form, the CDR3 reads TGTGCCAGTAGTGACAGGGGGCTGACTGAAGCTTTCTTT.

DNA for the CDR3: TGTGCCAGCAGCTTACCGGGGTACCAAGAGACCCAGTACTTC. Its protein product is CASSLPGYQETQYF. The chain employs TRBV11-2 and TRBJ2-5, with D perhaps TRBD2 (5 bases). Germline V lookup: CDR1 SGHAT, CDR2 FQNNGV. Between the trimmed V and J ends, which lost 2 bases and 0 bases, there was a span of 7 bases. This CDR3 is 14 amino acids long.

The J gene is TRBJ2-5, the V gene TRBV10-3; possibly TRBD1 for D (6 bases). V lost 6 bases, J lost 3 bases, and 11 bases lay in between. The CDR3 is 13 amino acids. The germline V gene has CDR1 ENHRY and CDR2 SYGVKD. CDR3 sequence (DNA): TGTGCCATCAGCAGGACAGTAAAAGAGACCCAGTACTTC. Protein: CAISRTVKETQYF.

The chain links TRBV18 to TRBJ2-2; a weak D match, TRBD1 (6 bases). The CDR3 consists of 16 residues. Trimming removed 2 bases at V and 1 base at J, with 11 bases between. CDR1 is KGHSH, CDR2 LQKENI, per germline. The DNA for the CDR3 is TGTGCCAGCTCACCAAACCAACAGGGGAACACCGGGGAGCTGTTTTTT. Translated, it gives CASSPNQQGNTGELFF.

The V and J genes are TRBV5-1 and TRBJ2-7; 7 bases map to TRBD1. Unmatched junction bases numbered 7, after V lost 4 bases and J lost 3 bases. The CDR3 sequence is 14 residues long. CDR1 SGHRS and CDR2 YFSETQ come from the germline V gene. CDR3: CASSLRDRVYEQYF. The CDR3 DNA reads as TGCGCCAGCAGCCTCCGGGACAGAGTCTACGAGCAGTACTTC.